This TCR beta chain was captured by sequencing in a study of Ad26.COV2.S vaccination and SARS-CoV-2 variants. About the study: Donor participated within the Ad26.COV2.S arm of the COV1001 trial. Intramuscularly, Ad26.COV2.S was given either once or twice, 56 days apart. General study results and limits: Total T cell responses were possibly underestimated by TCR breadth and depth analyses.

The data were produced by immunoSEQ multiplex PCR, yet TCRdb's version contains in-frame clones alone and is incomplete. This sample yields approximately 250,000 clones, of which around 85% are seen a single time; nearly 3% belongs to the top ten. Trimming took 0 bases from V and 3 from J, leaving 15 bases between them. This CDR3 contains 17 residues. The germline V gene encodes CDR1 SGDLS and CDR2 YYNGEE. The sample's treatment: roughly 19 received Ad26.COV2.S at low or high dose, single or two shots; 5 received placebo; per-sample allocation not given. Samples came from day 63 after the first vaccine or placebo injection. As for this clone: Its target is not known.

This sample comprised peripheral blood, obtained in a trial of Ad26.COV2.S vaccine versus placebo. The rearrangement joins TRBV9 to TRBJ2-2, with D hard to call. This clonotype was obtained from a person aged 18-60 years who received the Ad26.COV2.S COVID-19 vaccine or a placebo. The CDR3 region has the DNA TGTGCCAGCAGCGTAGCTATTGGCCTCACAGACACCGGGGAGCTGTTTTTT. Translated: CASSVAIGLTDTGELFF.